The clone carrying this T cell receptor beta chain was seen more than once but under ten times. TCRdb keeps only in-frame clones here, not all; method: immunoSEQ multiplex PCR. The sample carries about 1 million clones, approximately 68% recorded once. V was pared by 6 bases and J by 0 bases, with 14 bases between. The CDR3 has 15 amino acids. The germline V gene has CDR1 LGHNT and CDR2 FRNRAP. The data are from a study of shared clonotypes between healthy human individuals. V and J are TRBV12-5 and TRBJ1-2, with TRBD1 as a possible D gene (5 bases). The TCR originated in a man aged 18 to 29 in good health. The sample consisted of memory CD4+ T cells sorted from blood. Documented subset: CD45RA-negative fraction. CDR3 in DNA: TGTGCTAGTGGCAATTCCGGGGCAGCTAACTATGGCTACACCTTC. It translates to CASGNSGAANYGYTF.